This T cell receptor (beta chain) was recovered during a study of CD8+CD57+ T cells in acquired aplastic anemia. Background on the study: Healthy donors gave around 9.9 million reads on average for CD4+ cells.

Both ends counted, the CDR3 spans 14 residues. Germline V lookup: CDR1 SGDLS, CDR2 YYNGEE. About this clonotype: Its antigen is currently unknown. It is unclear where the CDR3 begins or ends on the DNA, so no DNA is shown, and the CDR3 is as TCRdb lists it.

Profiling of TCR beta VDJ combinations and CDR3 sequences used genomic DNA as template. In TCRdb, the reads were re-called with MiXCR into one record per CDR3 protein. The data show just over 400,000 distinct CDR3 sequences, about 70% seen once. Study-wide points: Patients and controls shared under 35 CD8+ CDR3 sequences, which appeared highly expressed in patients and within their immunodominant clones.

The sample comprised sorted CD4+, CD8+, or CD8+CD57+ T cells (not recorded which) from PBMCs. The genes are TRBV9 and TRBJ2-7; the table's D call TRBD1 went unverified against the DNA. The sequence was collected from a human donor in good health, serving as a control. The CDR3 region is CASRCGNREQFFDF.